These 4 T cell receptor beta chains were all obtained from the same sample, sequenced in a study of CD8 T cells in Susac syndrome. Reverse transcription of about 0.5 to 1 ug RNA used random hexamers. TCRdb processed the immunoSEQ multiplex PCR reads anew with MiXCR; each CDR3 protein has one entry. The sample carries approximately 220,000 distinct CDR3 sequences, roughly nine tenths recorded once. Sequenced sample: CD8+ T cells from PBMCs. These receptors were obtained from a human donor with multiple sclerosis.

In DNA, the CDR3 is TGTGCCAGCAGTTTATACCCCCCGGGACAGGGGAACAATCAGCCCCAGCATTTT. Its protein is CASSLYPPGQGNNQPQHF. V is TRBV27 and J is TRBJ1-5, with 10 bases lining up with TRBD1. The CDR3 runs 18 residues. Germline V gene sequence: CDR1 MNHEY, CDR2 SMNVEV (reference sequence). Germline trimming cut 1 base from V and 3 bases from J; bases unmatched to any gene: 9.

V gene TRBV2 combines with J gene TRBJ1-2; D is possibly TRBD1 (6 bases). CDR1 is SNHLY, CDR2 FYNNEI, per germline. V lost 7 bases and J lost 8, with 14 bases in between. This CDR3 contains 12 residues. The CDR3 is CASTEGEEGYTF. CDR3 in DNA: TGTGCCAGCACGGAGGGGGAGGAGGGCTACACCTTC. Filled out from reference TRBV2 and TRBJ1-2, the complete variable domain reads EPEVTQTPSHQVTQMGQEVILRCVPISNHLYFYWYRQILGQKVEFLVSFYNNEISEKSEIFDDQFSVERPDGSNFTLKIRSTKLEDSAMYFCASTEGEEGYTFGSGTRLTVV.

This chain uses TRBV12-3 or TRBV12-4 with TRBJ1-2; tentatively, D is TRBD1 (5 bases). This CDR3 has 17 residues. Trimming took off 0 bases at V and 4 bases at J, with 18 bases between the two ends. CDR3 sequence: CASSLAPNDSPTYGYTF. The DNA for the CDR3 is TGTGCCAGCAGTTTAGCCCCAAATGACAGCCCTACCTATGGCTACACCTTC.

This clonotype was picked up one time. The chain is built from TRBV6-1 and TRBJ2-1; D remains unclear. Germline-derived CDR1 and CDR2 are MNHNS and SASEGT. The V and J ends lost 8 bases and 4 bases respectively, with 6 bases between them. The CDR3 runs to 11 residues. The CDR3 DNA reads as TGTGCCAGCGAAGCTTACAATGAGCAGTTCTTC. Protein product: CASEAYNEQFF.